This T cell receptor beta chain was documented in a study of cytomegalovirus exposure and HLA in healthy donors. Here immunoSEQ multiplex PCR was the method, and the copy in TCRdb shows in-frame clones only, minus some. The sample has more than 95,000 clones, around nine tenths seen once. Trimming at V came to 7 bases and at J to 4 bases, leaving 15 bases not matched to a gene. The germline gives CDR1 LNHDA, CDR2 SQIVND (reference sequence). This CDR3 has 17 amino acids. This receptor was identified in a man in his late teens or twenties in good health and CMV-seropositive. V and J are TRBV19 and TRBJ1-5; 8 positions agree with TRBD1. Sequencing input: PBMCs. CDR3 protein: CASTPLMGQDLNQPQHF. The CDR3 DNA sequence: TGTGCCAGTACCCCACTAATGGGACAGGACCTAAATCAGCCCCAGCATTTT.